Each of the 15 T cell receptor beta chains below was sequenced from the same sample in a study of CD8 T cells in ankylosing spondylitis. Study-level points and caveats: Seemingly characteristic of ankylosing spondylitis blood was a TCR beta motif consisting of about 8 highly homologous variants.

These receptors lack a known antigen. MiXCR, applied by TCRdb to the 5' RACE reads, yields one record per CDR3 protein. The sample carries roughly 700,000 distinct CDR3 sequences, roughly 20% recorded once. The sample was blood, either unsorted or a sorted T cell fraction (not recorded which). These receptors originate from a male donor with ankylosing spondylitis.

The sample holds a few counts of this clonotype. The chain uses TRBV20-1 and TRBJ2-7, with 7 bases matching TRBD1. The CDR3 runs 13 residues. The J segment lost 2 bases and the V segment lost 5 bases, leaving 6 bases of the junction unmatched. The germline V gene encodes CDR1 DFQATT and CDR2 SNEGSKA (reference sequence). The CDR3 reads CSAPGTDTYEQYF. Here the CDR3 DNA reads TGCAGTGCTCCCGGGACAGACACCTACGAGCAGTACTTC.

This clonotype has just a few counts. The CDR3 DNA is TGCGCCAGCAGCTCCGGGCCAGGGGGTGGTGAGCAGTTCTTC. Amino acids: CASSSGPGGGEQFF. The V call is TRBV5-1, the J call TRBJ2-1, with 7 bases that match TRBD1. Germline V gene data show CDR1 as SGHRS and CDR2 as YFSETQ. V lost 3 bases to trimming and J lost 9 bases; unmatched junction nucleotides: 9. The CDR3 has 14 residues. The complete variable domain, with remaining parts taken from reference TRBV5-1 and TRBJ2-1, reads KAGVTQTPRYLIKTRGQQVTLSCSPISGHRSVSWYQQTPGQGLQFLFEYFSETQRNKGNFPGRFSGRQFSNSRSEMNVSTLELGDSALYLCASSSGPGGGEQFFGPGTRLTVL.

The V call is TRBV7-9, the J call TRBJ2-7, with 12 positions matching TRBD1. This CDR3 has 17 residues. Germline lookup yields CDR1 SEHNR and CDR2 FQNEAQ (reference sequence). The junction had 14 bases not matched to a gene; V was cut back by 4 bases and J by 7 bases. The CDR3 is CASSSTLRDRGLWEQYF. CDR3 sequence (DNA): TGTGCCAGCAGCTCCACCCTCCGGGACAGGGGGCTTTGGGAGCAGTACTTC.

A few counts support this clonotype. This chain uses TRBV12-3 or TRBV12-4 with TRBJ2-7, with 10 positions matching TRBD2. This CDR3 contains 14 residues. V was pared by 6 bases and J by 5 bases, with 7 bases of the junction left unmatched. The DNA of the CDR3 is TGTGCCAGCAGACAGCGGGGGGGCGACCACGAGCAGTACTTC. Translating it yields CASRQRGGDHEQYF.

The chain couples TRBV20-1 to TRBJ1-5; 7 bases are a match to TRBD1. The CDR3 runs 13 residues. The J segment lost 7 bases and the V segment lost 6 bases, leaving 9 bases of the junction unmatched. Per germline, CDR1 DFQATT and CDR2 SNEGSKA (reference sequence). CDR3 region: CSASTGQVQPQHF. DNA for the CDR3: TGCAGTGCGTCGACAGGGCAAGTGCAGCCCCAGCATTTT.

This clonotype appeared a few times. J is TRBJ2-2 and V is TRBV24-1, with 11 bases fitting TRBD2. This CDR3 is 17 amino acids long. Germline V gene sequence: CDR1 KGHDR, CDR2 SFDVKD. V lost 0 bases and J lost 3; bases outside the gene matches: 2. CDR3 sequence (DNA): TGTGCCACCAGTGATTTGGGGACTAGCGGATACACCGGGGAGCTGTTTTTT. Its translation: CATSDLGTSGYTGELFF.

This clonotype was seen a handful of times. The chain joins TRBV5-1 to TRBJ2-7, with a weak D call TRBD2 (6 bases). This CDR3 region has 15 residues. V shed 0 bases and J shed 1 base, with 11 bases lying between them. Germline lookup yields CDR1 SGHRS and CDR2 YFSETQ. In DNA form, the CDR3 reads TGCGCCAGCAGCTTGGGCAGGGAGGAATCCTACGAGCAGTACTTC. This gives the protein CASSLGREESYEQYF.

The rearrangement uses TRBV11-2 and TRBJ1-1; weak D call: TRBD1 (6 bases). The CDR3 is 14 residues long. V lost 8 bases and J 3 bases, leaving 16 bases between the germline ends. Germline CDR1 is SGHAT and CDR2 is FQNNGV. The CDR3 reads CASSSRGWDTEAFF. The CDR3 DNA reads as TGTGCCAGCTCGTCCAGGGGTTGGGACACTGAAGCTTTCTTT.

This clonotype was detected only a few times. The chain carries TRBV11-2 and TRBJ2-7; D uncertain. V was shortened by 3 bases and J by 1 base, with 13 bases between the two germline ends. Looked up from germline, CDR1 is SGHAT and CDR2 is FQNNGV. The CDR3 has 15 amino acids. CDR3 DNA: TGTGCCAGCAGCTTCGGCGGCGGAACGTCCTACGAGCAGTACTTC. Its translation: CASSFGGGTSYEQYF.

The rearrangement uses TRBV4-1 and TRBJ1-1; D ambiguous. The germline gives CDR1 MGHRA, CDR2 YSYEKL. Trimming removed 0 bases at V and 0 bases at J, with 8 bases between. CDR3 length: 15 residues. The DNA of the CDR3 is TGCGCCAGCAGCCAAGACATAGATTTGAACACTGAAGCTTTCTTT. As protein: CASSQDIDLNTEAFF.

The V and J genes are TRBV29-1 and TRBJ1-1; TRBD1 might be the D (6 bases). With 8 bases removed from V and 4 bases from J, the gap between germline ends came to 23 bases. CDR1 SQVTM and CDR2 ANQGSEA come from the germline V gene. This CDR3 spans 15 amino acids. In DNA, the CDR3 is TGCAGCCCGAATGGGCCAGGGGCTGTTGGCACTGAAGCTTTCTTT. Encoded protein: CSPNGPGAVGTEAFF.

This clonotype was counted only a few times. The rearrangement joins TRBV5-5 to TRBJ2-5, with 14 bases aligning to TRBD2. Per the germline V gene, CDR1 is SGHKS and CDR2 is YYEKEE (reference sequence). The V gene end was trimmed by 4 bases and the J gene end by 2 bases; junction bases not matched to a gene: 4. The CDR3 length is 16 residues. CDR3 protein: CASSTTSGRGQETQYF. The CDR3 DNA reads TGTGCCAGCAGCACGACTAGCGGGAGGGGTCAAGAGACCCAGTACTTC.

This clonotype was seen only once. The chain is built from TRBV27 and TRBJ2-7; 9 nucleotides match TRBD2. J gave up 1 base and V 6 bases, and 4 bases lay outside the gene matches. This CDR3 comprises 14 residues. Germline assignment: CDR1 MNHEY and CDR2 SMNVEV (reference sequence). The CDR3 loop is CASSAGGPSYEQYF. CDR3 DNA: TGTGCCAGCAGCGCGGGGGGGCCTTCCTACGAGCAGTACTTC.

The gene calls are TRBV11-1 and TRBJ2-1, with a possible D match to TRBD2 (6 bases). CDR1 and CDR2 from the germline V gene are SGHAT and FQDESV (reference sequence). The V and J ends lost 5 bases and 1 base respectively, with 12 bases between them. The length of the CDR3 is 15 residues. The CDR3 here is CASSTGGESYNEQFF. The CDR3 coding sequence is TGTGCCAGCAGCACTGGAGGGGAATCCTACAATGAGCAGTTCTTC.

This clonotype has a handful of counts. J is TRBJ2-7 and V is TRBV4-2; 10 bases line up with TRBD1. CDR3 length equals 15 residues. The junction had 7 bases not matched to a gene; V was cut back by 4 bases and J by 4 bases. Germline V CDR1 and CDR2: LGHNA, YNFKEQ. Written as DNA, the CDR3 is TGTGCCAGCAGCCCCACCCGGGACAGGGGATACGAGCAGTACTTC. Its translation is CASSPTRDRGYEQYF.